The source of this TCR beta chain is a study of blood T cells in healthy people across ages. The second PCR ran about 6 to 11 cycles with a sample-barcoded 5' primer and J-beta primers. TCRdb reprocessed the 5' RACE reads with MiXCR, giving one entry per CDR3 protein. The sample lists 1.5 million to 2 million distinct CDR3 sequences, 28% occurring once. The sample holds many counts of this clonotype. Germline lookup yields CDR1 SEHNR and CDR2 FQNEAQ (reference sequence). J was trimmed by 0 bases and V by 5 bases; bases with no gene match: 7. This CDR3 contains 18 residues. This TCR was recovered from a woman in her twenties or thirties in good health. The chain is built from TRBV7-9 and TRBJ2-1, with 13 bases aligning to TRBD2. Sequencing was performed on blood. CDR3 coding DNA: TGTGCCAGCAGCCGACTAGCGGGAGGCTCGAGCTCCTACAATGAGCAGTTCTTC. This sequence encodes CASSRLAGGSSSYNEQFF.